The 6 T cell receptor beta chains in this list originate from one sample, sequenced in a study of cytomegalovirus exposure and HLA in healthy donors. The PCR made use of 60 Vbeta and 13 Jbeta primers. Clones were sequenced by immunoSEQ multiplex PCR, and TCRdb holds only the in-frame ones, with some missing. The repertoire consists of more than 140,000 clones, with 60% to 80% occurring once and the leading ten covering 0.66%. The specimen was PBMCs. These receptors all stem from a male donor in good health and CMV-seronegative.

J is TRBJ2-3 and V is TRBV13; perhaps TRBD2 as D (7 bases). Germline loops: CDR1 PRHDT, CDR2 FYEKMQ (reference sequence). CDR3 length equals 15 residues. V was trimmed by 2 bases and J by 5 bases, leaving 14 bases between them. The DNA for the CDR3 is TGTGCCAGCAGCTTAAGGCGGGGGCGGGGAGATACGCAGTATTTT. It yields the protein CASSLRRGRGDTQYF. The entire variable domain, with the rest obtained from reference TRBV13 and TRBJ2-3, is as follows: AAGVIQSPRHLIKEKRETATLKCYPIPRHDTVYWYQQGPGQDPQFLISFYEKMQSDKGSIPDRFSAQQFSDYHSELNMSSLELGDSALYFCASSLRRGRGDTQYFGPGTRLTVL.

The chain combines TRBV6-5 with TRBJ1-3; a weak D match, TRBD1 (6 bases). V was shortened by 4 bases and J by 1 base, with 8 bases between the two germline ends. Germline V gives CDR1 MNHEY, CDR2 SVGAGI. CDR3 length equals 14 residues. The CDR3 is CASSSGTSGNTIYF. The CDR3, as DNA: TGTGCCAGCAGTTCCGGGACATCTGGAAACACCATATATTTT.

The V gene is TRBV7-9, the J gene TRBJ2-1; 12 nucleotides align to TRBD2. The CDR3 is 15 residues long. Germline CDR1 is SEHNR and CDR2 is FQNEAQ (reference sequence). V shed 4 bases, J shed 9 bases, and the junction held 7 bases outside the gene matches. Here the CDR3 DNA reads TGTGCCAGCAGCTCTAGCGGGGGGGCCGTGGTTGAGCAGTTCTTC. This gives the protein CASSSSGGAVVEQFF. The complete variable domain, with remaining parts taken from reference TRBV7-9 and TRBJ2-1, reads DTGVSQNPRHKITKRGQNVTFRCDPISEHNRLYWYRQTLGQGPEFLTYFQNEAQLEKSRLLSDRFSAERPKGSFSTLEIQRTEQGDSAMYLCASSSSGGAVVEQFFGPGTRLTVL.

This chain links TRBV6-5 with TRBJ1-2; the D gene is possibly TRBD1 (5 bases). CDR1 is MNHEY, CDR2 SVGAGI, per germline. V was shortened by 6 bases and J by 1 base, with 9 bases between the two germline ends. The CDR3 runs 13 residues. CDR3 sequence reads: CASSPGNNYGYTF. CDR3 nucleotide sequence: TGTGCCAGCAGCCCAGGGAATAACTATGGCTACACCTTC.

This clone showed up just once. The genes are TRBV6-1 and TRBJ1-4; no firm D call. Deletions cut 4 bases from V and 4 bases from J, with 16 bases between. CDR3 length: 16 amino acids. Germline lookup yields CDR1 MNHNS and CDR2 SASEGT. CDR3 region: CASSAPRGRDNEKLFF. The CDR3 bases are TGTGCCAGCAGTGCGCCTAGAGGGCGGGATAATGAAAAACTGTTTTTT.

The chain uses TRBV7-2 and TRBJ1-5; 7 nucleotides match TRBD1. The germline gives CDR1 SGHTA, CDR2 FQGNSA. The CDR3 consists of 15 residues. Losses at the gene ends were 5 bases for V and 3 bases for J; bases not matched to a gene: 7. CDR3 in amino acids: CASSRGQAFNQPQHF. The CDR3 nucleotides are TGTGCCAGCAGCCGAGGACAGGCGTTCAATCAGCCCCAGCATTTT. The variable domain in full, completed from reference TRBV7-2 and TRBJ1-5, reads GAGVSQSPSNKVTEKGKDVELRCDPISGHTALYWYRQSLGQGLEFLIYFQGNSAPDKSGLPSDRFSAERTGGSVSTLTIQRTQQEDSAVYLCASSRGQAFNQPQHFGDGTRLSIL.